This TCR beta chain is drawn from a study of blood T cell repertoires in COVID-19. Overall study context: T cells, B-cell-depleted T cells, or PBMCs provided the cDNA or gDNA that served as material.

The CDR3 has 14 amino acids. From germline, CDR1 is SGDLS and CDR2 YYNGEE. V was shortened by 2 bases and J by 3 bases, with 11 bases between the two germline ends. Living in 20 to 30 US areas, the participants were between roughly 18 and 95 years of age. Some clones are missing from TCRdb's copy, which holds only in-frame ones; the method was immunoSEQ multiplex PCR. The sample shows 300,000 to 400,000 clones, 88% of them seen only once. The sequenced sample was PBMCs or T cells enriched from blood (not recorded which). This clonotype originated in a young man who had recovered from COVID-19. The chain links TRBV9 to TRBJ1-1; D gene uncertain. The CDR3: CASSVGNSDTEAFF. In DNA, the CDR3 is TGTGCCAGCAGCGTCGGTAATTCGGACACTGAAGCTTTCTTT.